This T cell receptor (beta chain) derives from a study of blood T cell repertoires in COVID-19 (TCRdb year 2020). Regarding the study in general: Samples from collaborators originated in the United States, Italy and Spain and spanned both the acute and convalescent phases of COVID-19. The material from the prospective study consisted of cDNA or gDNA derived from T cells, B-cell-depleted T cells, or PBMCs. Subjects who had been exposed to COVID-19, were actively infected with it, or had recovered from it provided the deeply sampled blood TCRbeta repertoires that made up the dataset. The repertoires were released in a freely available public database meant as a resource for research on the immune response to SARS-CoV-2. The samples were drawn from the first 160 participants of the ongoing ImmuneRACE study and from over 950 subjects provided by 6 global collaborators. The sample metadata nearly always contained a de-identified subject ID, COVID-19 status, age in years and sex. Where HLA class I and class II types were available, the types were taken from metadata supplied by the sample provider, not from assay-based typing.

Whole blood was collected in K2EDTA tubes by collaborating institutions according to the institutions' own protocols. For TCRbeta analysis, collaborators shipped samples in one of three forms: frozen whole blood, isolated PBMCs, or DNA extracted from either of those sample types. In the germline V gene, CDR1 corresponds to SNHLY and CDR2 to FYNNEI. V loses 7 bases of germline sequence and J loses 5 bases, and the interval between the two ends is 8 bases. The CDR3 sequence holds 11 residues, the cysteine and phenylalanine included. Only the CDR3 part of the read is kept: 33 bases, read in frame from the first base. TCRbeta CDR3 regions were amplified from genomic DNA by means of the immunoSEQ Assay, a bias-controlled multiplex PCR. The authors' analysis ran thus. Within the assay, amplification of reference gene primers was used to estimate how many nucleated cells each sample contained. Sequence reads were collapsed and filtered to measure the absolute abundance of every unique TCRbeta CDR3 rearrangement. Productive Simpson clonality was computed per sample as the square root of Simpson's diversity index over productive rearrangements. TCRdb took this table from immuneACCESS and kept in-frame rearrangements with V and J called. Such tables lack part of the clones; where checked against another copy, unresolved V genes explain under half of the gap, and the rest is unexplained. V and J calls and clone size come straight from that table; D and trimming were deduced from the DNA. The sample includes approximately 88,000 clones, with about nine tenths observed a single time. About 15% of the sample is held by the ten biggest clonotypes.

In regard to this clone: The target of this receptor is not known. Base qualities were left out, and no much larger clone turns up one base away.

Paper-wide results and their limitations: How much clinical and demographic metadata was included differed by source and by participant, and the metadata was provided uncurated.

The rearrangement joined TRBV2 to TRBJ1-1, with no D gene named confidently. Sequenced input: peripheral blood. The clonotype originates from a male donor with acute or convalescent COVID-19. The CDR3 reads as follows: CASKEVTEAFF. The DNA sequence is TGTGCCAGCAAGGAGGTTACTGAAGCTTTCTTT.